The text below deals with one T cell receptor beta chain. Its specificity is unknown. Via MiXCR, TCRdb re-called the 5' RACE reads, giving one row per CDR3 protein. The sample has 250,000 to 300,000 distinct CDR3 sequences, about 8% seen once. This entry belongs to a study of identical twins. Whole-study results and caveats: Abundant beta clonotypes from cord blood had fewer insertions, unlike memory repertoires, which showed none. Sharing of beta out-of-frame sequences by twins showed a weaker excess.

The germline V gene has CDR1 SQVTM and CDR2 ANQGSEA. Trimming took 6 bases from V and 4 from J; bases not matched to a gene: 3. CDR3 length equals 12 residues. Separately, the same data were catalogued under a study of yellow fever vaccine responses in identical twins.

The clonotype originates from a woman younger than 35 in good health. The sequencing input was CD8+ T cells sorted from blood. The J gene is TRBJ2-7, the V gene TRBV29-1; 10 bases are shared with TRBD1. The CDR3 nucleotides read TGCAGCGTCCGGGACAGGGGTTACGAGCAGTACTTC. Encoded protein: CSVRDRGYEQYF.